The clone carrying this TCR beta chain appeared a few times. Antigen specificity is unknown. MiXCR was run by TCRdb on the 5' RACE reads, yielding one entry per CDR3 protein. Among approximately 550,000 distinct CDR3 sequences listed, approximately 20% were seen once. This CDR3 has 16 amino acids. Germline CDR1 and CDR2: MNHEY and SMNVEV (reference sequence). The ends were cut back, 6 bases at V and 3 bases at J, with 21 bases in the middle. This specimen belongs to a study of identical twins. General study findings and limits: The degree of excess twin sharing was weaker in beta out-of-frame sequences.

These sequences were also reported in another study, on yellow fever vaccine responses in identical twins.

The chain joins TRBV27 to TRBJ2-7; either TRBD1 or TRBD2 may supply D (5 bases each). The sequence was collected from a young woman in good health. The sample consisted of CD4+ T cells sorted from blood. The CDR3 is CASRGIGAPINYEQYF. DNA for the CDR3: TGTGCCAGCAGGGGTATCGGGGCACCAATAAACTACGAGCAGTACTTC.